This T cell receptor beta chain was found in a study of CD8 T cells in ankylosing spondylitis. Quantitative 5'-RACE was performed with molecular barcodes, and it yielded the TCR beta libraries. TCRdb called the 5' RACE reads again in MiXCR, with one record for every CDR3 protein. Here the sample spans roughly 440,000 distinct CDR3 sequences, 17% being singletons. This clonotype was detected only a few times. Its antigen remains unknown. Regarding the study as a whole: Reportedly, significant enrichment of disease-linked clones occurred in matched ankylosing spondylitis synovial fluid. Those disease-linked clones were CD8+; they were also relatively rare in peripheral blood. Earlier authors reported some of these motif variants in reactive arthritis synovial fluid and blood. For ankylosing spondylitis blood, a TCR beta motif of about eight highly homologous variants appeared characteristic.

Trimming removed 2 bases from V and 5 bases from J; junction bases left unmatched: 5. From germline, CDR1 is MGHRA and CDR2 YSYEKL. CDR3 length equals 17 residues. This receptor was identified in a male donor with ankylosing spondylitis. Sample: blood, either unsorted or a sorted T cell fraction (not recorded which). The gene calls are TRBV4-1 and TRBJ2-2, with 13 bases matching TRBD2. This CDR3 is CASSQRLAGGGTGELFF. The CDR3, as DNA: TGCGCCAGCAGCCAACGACTAGCGGGAGGCGGGACCGGGGAGCTGTTTTTT.